The clone carrying this T cell receptor beta chain was observed a few times. The antigen remains undetermined. Reverse transcription of all isolated RNA meant that expressed TCRB transcripts were sequenced. Libraries were prepared by immunoSEQ multiplex PCR; TCRdb keeps only in-frame clonotypes and omits some of them. The table lists approximately 260,000 clones, approximately 24% of them singletons. This specimen comes from a study of beta chain features in type 1 diabetes. The germline gives CDR1 GTSNPN, CDR2 SVGIG (reference sequence). Germline trimming cut 3 bases from V and 5 bases from J; bases unmatched to any gene: 6. The CDR3 is made up of 15 amino acids. Findings and limits, study-wide: In all four CD4+ subsets, TCRB CDR3 length was significantly, moderately reduced in type 1 diabetes.

Sequencing used naive CD4+ T cells from blood. The receptor's source is a woman aged 25 to 45 with type 1 diabetes. The rearrangement uses TRBV30 and TRBJ2-1, with 11 bases that match TRBD2. In DNA, the CDR3 is TGTGCCTGGAGGATAGCGGGAGGGCCCCACAATGAGCAGTTCTTC. As protein: CAWRIAGGPHNEQFF.